The 30 T cell receptor beta chains below all came from one sample that was sequenced in a study of blood T cells in healthy people across ages. A second roughly 7 to 12 cycle PCR used barcoded and J-beta primers. Each CDR3 protein is one row after TCRdb ran MiXCR on the 5' RACE reads. The sample holds 1.4 million or so distinct CDR3 sequences, roughly 43% seen once. The sample taken for sequencing was blood. The receptor set was obtained from a woman between 18 and 29 years old in good health.

The rearrangement uses TRBV6-5 and TRBJ1-2; 8 bases are a match to TRBD1. The CDR3 is 13 amino acids. CDR1 MNHEY and CDR2 SVGAGI come from the germline V gene. V lost 5 bases and J lost 6; bases outside the gene matches: 5. The chain's CDR3 is CASSQQGVDGYTF. As DNA, the CDR3 is TGTGCCAGCAGTCAACAGGGGGTTGATGGCTACACCTTC.

The rearrangement links TRBV20-1 to TRBJ1-2; D perhaps matches TRBD1 (5 bases). This CDR3 spans 13 amino acids. In germline, CDR1 is DFQATT, CDR2 SNEGSKA (reference sequence). V lost 0 bases to trimming and J lost 4 bases, with 9 bases between them. The CDR3 loop is CSARDIQGYGYTF. CDR3 bases: TGCAGTGCTAGAGACATTCAGGGCTATGGCTACACCTTC.

The gene calls are TRBV3-1 and TRBJ2-1; 12 bases agree with TRBD2. Germline lookup yields CDR1 LGHDT and CDR2 YNNKEL (reference sequence). V was pared by 4 bases and J by 9 bases, with 7 bases of the junction left unmatched. The CDR3 is 15 amino acids. CDR3 amino acids: CASSPASGGAFEQFF. The CDR3 DNA follows: TGTGCCAGCAGCCCCGCTAGCGGGGGGGCTTTTGAGCAGTTCTTC.

The chain recombines TRBV4-1 with TRBJ2-7; D is possibly TRBD1 (6 bases). Germline V CDR1 and CDR2: MGHRA, YSYEKL. There are 14 residues in the CDR3. Trimming left V 5 bases short and J 0 bases short, with 11 bases between. CDR3 nucleotides: TGCGCCAGCAGCTCCACAGGGACCTCCTACGAGCAGTACTTC. Translating it yields CASSSTGTSYEQYF.

The rearrangement joins TRBV20-1 to TRBJ2-1; D might be TRBD1 (6 bases). The J call is uncertain, as TRBJ2-7 better fits the DNA end. Germline lookup yields CDR1 DFQATT and CDR2 SNEGSKA (reference sequence). The CDR3 has 15 residues. The CDR3, as DNA: TGCAGTGCTAAGAGGTCAGGGGACCCCTACAATGAGCAGTACTTC. This gives the protein CSAKRSGDPYNEQYF.

On this clonotype itself: The junction does not match germline at one end; this may be a read error. V usage is TRBV9 and J usage is TRBJ2-6; D might be TRBD2 (6 bases). Germline V lookup: CDR1 SGDLS, CDR2 YYNGEE. CDR3 size: 16 residues. The DNA for the CDR3 is TGTGCCAGCAGCTTAGACGGGAGCTCTGGGGCCGACGTCCTGACTTTC. It translates to CASSLDGSSGADVLTF.

The chain combines TRBV6-5 with TRBJ2-7; D is tentatively TRBD1 or TRBD2 (6 bases each). Germline V gene data show CDR1 as MNHEY and CDR2 as SVGAGI. V lost 6 bases and J lost 3, with 21 bases in between. The CDR3 is made up of 16 amino acids. Written as DNA, the CDR3 is TGTGCCAGCAGCTCGGGCCGGGGGCGATTGATCTACGAGCAGTACTTC. It encodes CASSSGRGRLIYEQYF.

V and J are TRBV6-6 and TRBJ1-2; 10 bases agree with TRBD1. CDR1 and CDR2 (germline): MNHNY, SVGAGI (reference sequence). The CDR3 extends over 12 amino acids. Trimming at V came to 8 bases and at J to 3 bases, leaving 0 bases not matched to a gene. The CDR3 here is CASGQGDYGYTF. In DNA form, the CDR3 reads TGTGCCAGCGGACAGGGGGACTATGGCTACACCTTC.

This clonotype was seen a handful of times. The CDR3 protein is CASTSGAYEQYF. For the CDR3, the DNA is TGTGCCAGCACCTCAGGGGCATACGAGCAGTACTTC. The chain joins TRBV12-3 or TRBV12-4 to TRBJ2-4; perhaps TRBD1 as D (6 bases). The end of the DNA aligns better with TRBJ2-7, so the J call may be wrong. This CDR3 region has 12 residues.

The chain is built from TRBV3-1 and TRBJ2-5; 10 bases agree with TRBD2. From germline, CDR1 is LGHDT and CDR2 YNNKEL (reference sequence). With 3 bases clipped from V and 11 bases from J, the junction kept 15 bases outside the gene matches. This CDR3 has 16 amino acids. The CDR3 DNA sequence: TGTGCCAGCAGCCACGATGCTAGCGGGAGACACAATGAGCAGTACTTC. It is translated as CASSHDASGRHNEQYF.

The CDR3 coding sequence is TGTGCCACCAGCAGAGAGACGAATGAGCAGTTCTTC. This encodes CATSRETNEQFF. The rearrangement links TRBV15 to TRBJ2-1; D is ambiguous. The CDR3 extends over 12 amino acids. Germline-derived CDR1 and CDR2 are LNHNV and YYDKDF (reference sequence). Trimming stripped 0 bases from V and 7 bases from J, with 4 bases between.

The chain carries TRBV7-8 and TRBJ2-7, with 8 bases aligning to TRBD1. Germline V gene sequence: CDR1 SGHVS, CDR2 FQNEAQ. The CDR3 is made up of 16 amino acids. Germline trimming cut 8 bases from V and 3 bases from J; bases unmatched to any gene: 15. CDR3 bases: TGTGCCAGCGGTTCAAGGAGGACAGGGCCAAACTACGAGCAGTACTTC. Amino acid sequence: CASGSRRTGPNYEQYF.

The chain carries TRBV4-2 and TRBJ2-5; maybe TRBD2 (5 bases). Matching the DNA end better, TRBJ2-7 makes the J call doubtful. The CDR3 is 15 residues long. Germline values: CDR1 LGHNA, CDR2 YNFKEQ. This CDR3 reads CASSQGVVPHYEQYF. The CDR3 coding sequence is TGTGCCAGCAGCCAGGGAGTAGTACCCCACTACGAGCAGTACTTC.

This sequence joins TRBV29-1 and TRBJ2-5; D gene uncertain. CDR1 is SQVTM, CDR2 ANQGSEA, per germline. CDR3 size: 11 residues. Trimming cost V 1 base and J 8 bases, with 8 bases left between them. CDR3 loop: CSVEVVQTQYF. The CDR3 DNA is TGCAGCGTTGAAGTTGTGCAAACCCAGTACTTC.

This clonotype has just a few counts. The chain combines TRBV10-3 with TRBJ1-5; 8 bases are a match to TRBD1. Trimming took 6 bases from V and 3 from J; bases not matched to a gene: 4. This CDR3 is built from 14 residues. The germline gives CDR1 ENHRY, CDR2 SYGVKD. The CDR3 reads CAIRGTGINQPQHF. CDR3 sequence (DNA): TGTGCCATCAGGGGGACAGGTATCAATCAGCCCCAGCATTTT.

This clonotype was recorded many times. This rearrangement joins TRBV5-1 to TRBJ1-2, with D uncertain. The CDR3 loop spans 13 amino acids. The V and J ends lost 0 bases and 4 bases respectively, with 7 bases between them. Germline CDR1 reads SGHRS; CDR2 reads YFSETQ. The CDR3 protein is CASSLVVSYGYTF. The CDR3 DNA reads TGCGCCAGCAGCTTGGTGGTTTCCTATGGCTACACCTTC. The variable domain in full, completed from reference TRBV5-1 and TRBJ1-2, reads KAGVTQTPRYLIKTRGQQVTLSCSPISGHRSVSWYQQTPGQGLQFLFEYFSETQRNKGNFPGRFSGRQFSNSRSEMNVSTLELGDSALYLCASSLVVSYGYTFGSGTRLTVV.

V and J are TRBV6-5 and TRBJ2-5; the match to TRBD1 covers 8 bases. The J call may be in error: the DNA end matches TRBJ2-7 better. Germline values: CDR1 MNHEY, CDR2 SVGAGI. CDR3 length equals 16 residues. CDR3 sequence (DNA): TGTGCCAGCAGCTACAGGTCCCGGACAGGGTGGTACGAGCAGTACTTC. Translating it yields CASSYRSRTGWYEQYF.

The V gene is TRBV20-1, the J gene TRBJ2-7; 14 bases fit TRBD2. The DNA end lines up better with TRBJ2-5; the J call may be wrong. The germline gives CDR1 DFQATT, CDR2 SNEGSKA (reference sequence). This CDR3 is 14 amino acids long. The CDR3 spells CSAGLAGGAETQYF. In DNA, the CDR3 is TGCAGTGCTGGACTAGCGGGAGGTGCCGAGACCCAGTACTTC.

This clonotype was observed a handful of times. The V gene is TRBV9, the J gene TRBJ1-1; tentative D call: TRBD1 (5 bases). The length of the CDR3 is 14 residues. Trimming took 4 bases from V and 5 from J, leaving 15 bases between them. CDR1 is SGDLS, CDR2 YYNGEE, per germline. The CDR3 protein is CASSTSPGGTEAFF. The CDR3 DNA sequence: TGTGCCAGCAGCACAAGCCCCGGGGGGACTGAAGCTTTCTTT.

With respect to this clonotype: Since the CDR3 does not end with the conserved phenylalanine or tryptophan, this likely comes from a read error. The rearrangement links TRBV5-1 to TRBJ2-5, with D perhaps given as TRBD1 or TRBD2 (5 bases each). Looked up from germline, CDR1 is SGHRS and CDR2 is YFSETQ. CDR3 length equals 14 residues. V was cut by 2 bases and J by 2 bases, with 10 bases left in between. The CDR3 sequence is CASSFGTGQETQYV. The DNA of the CDR3 is TGCGCCAGCAGCTTCGGGACGGGGCAAGAGACCCAGTACGTC.

The rearrangement joins TRBV7-8 to TRBJ1-5, with D unclear. V dropped 1 base and J dropped 4 bases, with 14 bases sitting between them. CDR1 and CDR2 (germline): SGHVS, FQNEAQ. The CDR3 contains 16 residues. The CDR3 protein is CASSLGRSRANQPQHF. The CDR3 coding sequence is TGTGCCAGCAGCTTAGGAAGGTCGAGGGCAAATCAGCCCCAGCATTTT.

V is TRBV11-1 and J is TRBJ2-3, with TRBD2 matching 7 bases. Germline loops: CDR1 SGHAT, CDR2 FQDESV (reference sequence). CDR3 length: 16 residues. J gave up 0 bases and V 6 bases, and 9 bases lay outside the gene matches. The CDR3, as DNA: TGTGCCAGCAGTTTTATTCTAGCGGCCAGCACAGATACGCAGTATTTT. Translation gives CASSFILAASTDTQYF.

In its sample, this clonotype was seen a few times. This chain connects TRBV12-3 or TRBV12-4 to TRBJ1-2; no definite D call. The CDR3 consists of 16 residues. Trimming removed 6 bases from V and 4 bases from J, with 21 bases in between. CDR3 nucleotides: TGTGCCAGCAGCAATTCTAGGTCAACGGGTGGCTATGGCTACACCTTC. Amino acid sequence: CASSNSRSTGGYGYTF.

This clonotype has just a few counts. The rearrangement joins TRBV15 to TRBJ2-1; TRBD2 aligns across 12 bases. CDR3 size: 19 residues. Trimming took 0 bases from V and 4 from J; bases not matched to a gene: 10. Per germline, CDR1 LNHNV and CDR2 YYDKDF (reference sequence). The CDR3 loop reads CATSRDLRLAGVEYNEQFF. In nucleotides, the CDR3 is TGTGCCACCAGCAGAGATCTGCGACTAGCGGGAGTAGAATACAATGAGCAGTTCTTC.

This clonotype was counted a few times. The chain combines TRBV20-1 with TRBJ1-5; perhaps TRBD1 as D (5 bases). Trimming pared 3 bases from V and 3 bases from J, leaving 9 bases between. Germline lookup yields CDR1 DFQATT and CDR2 SNEGSKA (reference sequence). The CDR3 totals 13 residues. The CDR3: CSARVGANQPQHF. CDR3 DNA: TGCAGTGCTAGGGTTGGGGCCAATCAGCCCCAGCATTTT.

This chain connects TRBV10-3 to TRBJ2-1, with TRBD1 as a possible D gene (6 bases). Germline CDR1 and CDR2: ENHRY and SYGVKD. The CDR3 loop spans 15 amino acids. The V end lost 1 base, the J end lost 4 bases, and 11 bases lay between the germline ends. CDR3 region: CAISELGQTYNEQFF. Here the CDR3 DNA reads TGTGCCATCAGTGAGTTAGGACAGACATACAATGAGCAGTTCTTC.

The count of this clonotype is one. The chain is built from TRBV7-9 and TRBJ1-2; the match to TRBD1 covers 8 bases. Germline V lookup: CDR1 SEHNR, CDR2 FQNEAQ (reference sequence). Losses at the gene ends were 7 bases for V and 10 bases for J; bases not matched to a gene: 8. The CDR3 extends over 12 amino acids. The DNA for the CDR3 is TGTGCCAGCACCGACGACAGGGGAGACTACACCTTC. The encoded protein is CASTDDRGDYTF.

The CDR3 DNA reads TGTGCCAGCAGTGAATTTGGGACTAGCGGAACCTACGAGCAGTACTTC. The encoded protein is CASSEFGTSGTYEQYF. The chain has TRBV6-1 and TRBJ2-4; 11 bases map to TRBD2. The J call may be mistaken, given a closer DNA end match to TRBJ2-7. CDR1 and CDR2 from the germline V gene are MNHNS and SASEGT. CDR3 size: 16 residues.

The table lists this clonotype with many counts. The rearrangement joins TRBV12-3 or TRBV12-4 to TRBJ2-1; tentative D call: TRBD1 (5 bases). V was trimmed by 6 bases and J by 10 bases, leaving 13 bases between them. The CDR3 totals 12 residues. CDR3 sequence reads: CASSTSGNEQFF. CDR3 sequence (DNA): TGTGCCAGCAGCACCTCAGGGAACGAGCAGTTCTTC.

This chain uses TRBV27 with TRBJ2-1, with D perhaps given as TRBD1 or TRBD2 (5 bases each). Germline loops: CDR1 MNHEY, CDR2 SMNVEV (reference sequence). There are 17 residues in the CDR3. Deletions cut 6 bases from V and 4 bases from J, with 22 bases between. CDR3 amino acids: CASSPDALGEQYNEQFF. CDR3 DNA sequence: TGTGCCAGCAGCCCCGATGCCCTAGGGGAGCAATACAATGAGCAGTTCTTC.